The 32 T cell receptor beta chains reported below all come from one sample, sequenced in a study of OX40 agonist ivuxolimab in advanced cancers. Assay: immunoSEQ multiplex PCR; the TCRdb copy retains only in-frame clones and omits some. The table records tens of thousands of clones, 89% of them present only once. This specimen was CD4+ or CD8+ T cells sorted from blood, taken in a trial of the OX40 agonist ivuxolimab. These receptors all come from an adult with an advanced solid tumor such as melanoma, head and neck, liver or kidney cancer.

The V gene is TRBV7-8, the J gene TRBJ2-7, with 7 bases lining up with TRBD1. The trim removed 5 bases at V and 3 bases at J, leaving 7 bases unmatched. This CDR3 is 14 amino acids long. CDR1 and CDR2 (germline): SGHVS, FQNEAQ. In DNA, the CDR3 is TGTGCCAGCAGCCATCGGGACAGCCTCTACGAGCAGTACTTC. Its protein is CASSHRDSLYEQYF.

The gene calls are TRBV5-6 and TRBJ1-1; perhaps TRBD1 as D (5 bases). CDR3 size: 13 residues. V lost 1 base and J lost 4, with 8 bases in between. Germline V gene data show CDR1 as SGHDT and CDR2 as YYEEEE. The CDR3 nucleotides read TGTGCCAGCAGCTTGTGGGGGTTCACTGAAGCTTTCTTT. It is translated as CASSLWGFTEAFF. Variable domain in full (rest from reference TRBV5-6 and TRBJ1-1): DAGVTQSPTHLIKTRGQQVTLRCSPKSGHDTVSWYQQALGQGPQFIFQYYEEEERQRGNFPDRFSGHQFPNYSSELNVNALLLGDSALYLCASSLWGFTEAFFGQGTRLTVV.

V and J are TRBV19 and TRBJ2-4; D is possibly TRBD2 (6 bases). The CDR3 sequence is 14 residues long. From germline, CDR1 is LNHDA and CDR2 SQIVND (reference sequence). The V end lost 0 bases, the J end lost 8 bases, and 11 bases lay between the germline ends. The CDR3 nucleotides read TGTGCCAGTAGTATAGAACTAGCTCGGGACATTCAGTACTTC. This translates into CASSIELARDIQYF.

J is TRBJ2-6 and V is TRBV19; no clear D. The V end lost 2 bases, the J end lost 0 bases, and 8 bases lay between the germline ends. The CDR3 has 16 amino acids. Germline CDR1 LNHDA, CDR2 SQIVND (reference sequence). CDR3 sequence: CASSIFELSGANVLTF. In nucleotides, the CDR3 is TGTGCCAGTAGTATATTTGAGCTCTCTGGGGCCAACGTCCTGACTTTC.

This chain links TRBV30 with TRBJ1-1; D is ambiguous. The CDR3 has 10 amino acids. The germline V gene encodes CDR1 GTSNPN and CDR2 SVGIG (reference sequence). The V gene lost 1 base and the J gene lost 11 bases, with 8 bases spanning the gap. CDR3 in DNA: TGTGCCTGGAGTGCTGGGAACGCTTTCTTT. Its protein product is CAWSAGNAFF.

The chain couples TRBV27 to TRBJ2-3; maybe TRBD2 (6 bases). CDR1 is MNHEY, CDR2 SMNVEV, per germline (reference sequence). V lost 0 bases to trimming and J lost 6 bases, with 13 bases between them. The CDR3 runs to 15 residues. In DNA form, the CDR3 reads TGTGCCAGCAGTTTATCGGGGGGATCTTCGGATACGCAGTATTTT. Encoded protein: CASSLSGGSSDTQYF.

The table lists this clone with a count of one. The V and J genes are TRBV11-2 and TRBJ2-2, with D perhaps matching TRBD2 (5 bases). This CDR3 has 17 residues. Germline CDR1 reads SGHAT; CDR2 reads FQNNGV. V was shortened by 5 bases and J by 1 base, with 17 bases between the two germline ends. CDR3 loop: CASSLTLVERNTGELFF. The CDR3 coding sequence is TGTGCCAGCAGCCTAACACTAGTCGAGCGGAACACCGGGGAGCTGTTTTTT.

The CDR3 nucleotides read TGTGCCAGCAGTTACTCTGGAAACACCATATATTTT. Translating it yields CASSYSGNTIYF. The genes are TRBV28 and TRBJ1-3; D gene ambiguous. Per germline, CDR1 MDHEN and CDR2 SYDVKM. The CDR3 has 12 amino acids. Trimming took off 4 bases at V and 0 bases at J, with 1 base between the two ends.

The rearrangement uses TRBV7-6 and TRBJ2-1, with D unresolved. This CDR3 has 13 amino acids. CDR1 and CDR2 from the germline V gene are SGHVS and FNYEAQ. V lost 5 bases to trimming and J lost 8 bases, with 13 bases between them. The CDR3 DNA is TGTGCCAGCAGCCTTCTTAACCTCGATGAGCAGTTCTTC. As protein: CASSLLNLDEQFF.

The chain is built from TRBV27 and TRBJ2-7; TRBD1 matches 8 bases. The CDR3 consists of 16 residues. V dropped 5 bases and J dropped 4; count of bases not matched to a gene: 13. Germline lookup yields CDR1 MNHEY and CDR2 SMNVEV (reference sequence). The CDR3 coding sequence is TGTGCCAGCAGTGCAGAGACAGGGGTTGAAGTGTACGAGCAGTACTTC. Residues: CASSAETGVEVYEQYF.

The genes are TRBV7-9 and TRBJ2-7; 12 bases match TRBD1. The length of the CDR3 is 17 residues. The V and J ends lost 7 bases and 6 bases, in that order; junction bases with no gene match: 16. Germline CDR1 is SEHNR and CDR2 is FQNEAQ (reference sequence). The CDR3 spells CASTHDLRDRGLGEQYF. In DNA form, the CDR3 reads TGTGCCAGCACCCATGATCTCAGGGACAGGGGGCTTGGCGAGCAGTACTTC. The full variable domain, in which reference TRBV7-9 and TRBJ2-7 provide the parts outside the CDR3, is DTGVSQNPRHKITKRGQNVTFRCDPISEHNRLYWYRQTLGQGPEFLTYFQNEAQLEKSRLLSDRFSAERPKGSFSTLEIQRTEQGDSAMYLCASTHDLRDRGLGEQYFGPGTRLTVT.

V gene TRBV7-8 combines with J gene TRBJ2-7, with 7 bases that match TRBD1. The V segment lost 3 bases and the J segment 5 bases; nucleotides outside the gene matches: 1. From germline, CDR1 is SGHVS and CDR2 FQNEAQ. The CDR3 has 12 amino acids. The CDR3 DNA reads as TGTGCCAGCAGCTTTGACAGGGACGAGCAGTACTTC. Translating gives CASSFDRDEQYF.

V gene TRBV29-1 combines with J gene TRBJ2-5, with D tentatively TRBD2 (5 bases). The J call is doubtful: the DNA matches TRBJ2-7 better. The CDR3 length is 14 residues. Germline V CDR1 and CDR2: SQVTM, ANQGSEA. The chain's CDR3 is CSGIYNSGTYEQYF. The CDR3 DNA follows: TGCAGCGGGATTTACAACTCGGGGACCTACGAGCAGTACTTC.

The V and J genes are TRBV6-1 and TRBJ1-6; D is unresolved. Between the trimmed V and J ends, which lost 5 bases and 7 bases, there was a span of 12 bases. Germline values: CDR1 MNHNS, CDR2 SASEGT. The CDR3 contains 14 residues. The CDR3 is CASSLRRGNSPLHF. The CDR3 nucleotides read TGTGCCAGCAGTTTGCGGAGAGGCAATTCACCCCTCCACTTT.

J is TRBJ2-7 and V is TRBV7-9; D possibly corresponds to TRBD2 (5 bases). The CDR3 consists of 13 residues. The V and J ends lost 2 bases and 5 bases respectively, with 10 bases between them. From germline, CDR1 is SEHNR and CDR2 FQNEAQ (reference sequence). CDR3 nucleotides: TGTGCCAGCAGCTTAAGCCCTAGCCACGAGCAGTACTTC. This encodes CASSLSPSHEQYF.

The table lists this clone with a count of one. The chain employs TRBV9 and TRBJ2-2; D not certain. Germline-derived CDR1 and CDR2 are SGDLS and YYNGEE. V lost 4 bases, J lost 2 bases, and 6 bases lay in between. This CDR3 contains 13 residues. The chain's CDR3 is CASSPLNTGELFF. The CDR3 coding sequence is TGTGCCAGCAGCCCCCTTAACACCGGGGAGCTGTTTTTT.

The V call is TRBV19, the J call TRBJ2-7; 9 bases fit TRBD1. The V segment lost 6 bases and the J segment 6 bases; nucleotides outside the gene matches: 15. CDR1 is LNHDA and CDR2 is SQIVND in the germline V gene (reference sequence). The CDR3 sequence is 16 residues long. The CDR3 nucleotides read TGTGCCAGTAGCCAAGGGACAGGGCTAAAGATTGTCGAGCAGTACTTC. Translated, it gives CASSQGTGLKIVEQYF.

The V call is TRBV11-2, the J call TRBJ2-7; tentatively, D is TRBD1 or TRBD2 (5 bases each). V was pared by 5 bases and J by 4 bases, with 6 bases between. The CDR3 is made up of 11 amino acids. Germline-derived CDR1 and CDR2 are SGHAT and FQNNGV. CDR3 residues: CASSGGYEQYF. The CDR3 DNA follows: TGTGCCAGCAGCGGGGGATACGAGCAGTACTTC.

The rearrangement joins TRBV4-1 to TRBJ1-2, with a possible D match to TRBD1 (5 bases). This CDR3 has 15 residues. The germline V and J ends were trimmed by 5 bases and 1 base, with 14 bases remaining between them. CDR1 is MGHRA, CDR2 YSYEKL, per germline. CDR3 sequence reads: CASSERGTGNYGYTF. CDR3 nucleotide sequence: TGCGCCAGCAGCGAGAGGGGAACCGGTAACTATGGCTACACCTTC.

V is TRBV10-3 and J is TRBJ1-1; D remains unclear. CDR3 length: 15 amino acids. Germline CDR1 and CDR2: ENHRY and SYGVKD. The germline V and J ends were trimmed by 2 bases and 0 bases, with 10 bases remaining between them. The CDR3 sequence: CAISEREGLNTEAFF. CDR3 coding DNA: TGTGCCATCAGTGAGAGGGAAGGATTGAACACTGAAGCTTTCTTT.

The chain has TRBV4-1 and TRBJ2-7, with TRBD1 as a possible D gene (6 bases). Trimming cost V 5 bases and J 3 bases, with 11 bases left between them. This CDR3 has 13 residues. Germline loops: CDR1 MGHRA, CDR2 YSYEKL. The CDR3 is CASSLQQGYEQYF. The DNA for the CDR3 is TGCGCCAGCAGCTTACAACAGGGCTACGAGCAGTACTTC.

The DNA for the CDR3 is TGTGCCAGCAGCTTAGCGGGTCTTACAGATACGCAGTATTTT. Translation: CASSLAGLTDTQYF. The gene calls are TRBV7-6 and TRBJ2-3, with unresolved D. CDR1 is SGHVS, CDR2 FNYEAQ, per germline. The CDR3 runs to 14 residues. Trimming left V 0 bases short and J 3 bases short, with 7 bases between.

The chain uses TRBV5-1 and TRBJ2-7; D may be TRBD2 (5 bases). The V end lost 0 bases, the J end lost 2 bases, and 9 bases lay between the germline ends. CDR3 length: 14 residues. Germline V gene lookup returns CDR1 SGHRS and CDR2 YFSETQ. The chain's CDR3 is CASSLGGSTYEQYF. The CDR3 DNA reads TGCGCCAGCAGCTTGGGCGGGTCCACCTACGAGCAGTACTTC.

The rearrangement links TRBV2 to TRBJ1-3, with 11 bases that match TRBD1. This CDR3 is built from 16 residues. Looked up from germline, CDR1 is SNHLY and CDR2 is FYNNEI. J gave up 1 base and V 10 bases, and 9 bases lay outside the gene matches. The chain's CDR3 is CATEPGQGGSGNTIYF. For the CDR3, the DNA is TGTGCCACCGAGCCGGGACAGGGGGGTTCTGGAAACACCATATATTTT. Filled out from reference TRBV2 and TRBJ1-3, the complete variable domain reads EPEVTQTPSHQVTQMGQEVILRCVPISNHLYFYWYRQILGQKVEFLVSFYNNEISEKSEIFDDQFSVERPDGSNFTLKIRSTKLEDSAMYFCATEPGQGGSGNTIYFGEGSWLTVV.

The chain is built from TRBV19 and TRBJ2-7, with D tentatively TRBD2 (6 bases). With 5 bases removed from V and 2 bases from J, the gap between germline ends came to 13 bases. CDR3 length: 14 residues. Germline CDR1 reads LNHDA; CDR2 reads SQIVND (reference sequence). The CDR3 DNA follows: TGTGCCAGTAGTCCCGGGACTGGAGCCTACGAGCAGTACTTC. Amino acid sequence: CASSPGTGAYEQYF.

The rearrangement joins TRBV7-6 to TRBJ2-2, with D uncertain. V was shortened by 2 bases and J by 11 bases, with 12 bases between the two germline ends. This CDR3 has 13 residues. CDR1 and CDR2 from the germline V gene are SGHVS and FNYEAQ. CDR3 DNA sequence: TGTGCCAGCAGCTTAACTATGGATTACGAGCTGTTTTTT. Encoded protein: CASSLTMDYELFF.

The J gene is TRBJ1-5, the V gene TRBV5-5, with a possible D match to TRBD1 (5 bases). Trimming pared 2 bases from V and 1 base from J, leaving 10 bases between. In germline, CDR1 is SGHKS, CDR2 YYEKEE (reference sequence). The CDR3 runs 15 residues. For the CDR3, the DNA is TGTGCCAGCAGCTTCTCGGGGGGAAGCAATCAGCCCCAGCATTTT. Amino acids: CASSFSGGSNQPQHF.

The chain employs TRBV29-1 and TRBJ2-7; no firm D call. V was trimmed by 4 bases and J by 6 bases, leaving 10 bases between them. The CDR3 covers 11 residues. Looked up from germline, CDR1 is SQVTM and CDR2 is ANQGSEA. The CDR3 loop reads CSVGKSSEQYF. CDR3 nucleotide sequence: TGCAGCGTTGGGAAAAGTTCCGAGCAGTACTTC.

The J gene is TRBJ1-5, the V gene TRBV18; 8 nucleotides match TRBD1. Per the germline V gene, CDR1 is KGHSH and CDR2 is LQKENI. The CDR3 spans 17 residues. The V segment lost 3 bases and the J segment 0 bases; nucleotides outside the gene matches: 7. CDR3 sequence (DNA): TGTGCCAGCTCACCCTCGGACAGGGTCTATAGCAATCAGCCCCAGCATTTT. This translates into CASSPSDRVYSNQPQHF.

The chain has TRBV9 and TRBJ1-1, with D uncertain. The CDR3 spans 13 residues. Germline V gene lookup returns CDR1 SGDLS and CDR2 YYNGEE. V lost 1 base and J lost 1, with 5 bases in between. The CDR3 region has the DNA TGTGCCAGCAGCGTATTTAGGAACACTGAAGCTTTCTTT. Amino acid sequence: CASSVFRNTEAFF. Full variable domain (outside the CDR3, taken from reference TRBV9 and TRBJ1-1): DSGVTQTPKHLITATGQRVTLRCSPRSGDLSVYWYQQSLDQGLQFLIQYYNGEERAKGNILERFSAQQFPDLHSELNLSSLELGDSALYFCASSVFRNTEAFFGQGTRLTVV.

The V call is TRBV7-3, the J call TRBJ2-2; 12 positions match TRBD2. The trim removed 2 bases at V and 3 bases at J, leaving 4 bases unmatched. This CDR3 has 17 residues. Looked up from germline, CDR1 is SGHTA and CDR2 is FQGTGA. DNA for the CDR3: TGTGCCAGCAGCTTACGACTAGCGGGGGTGCACACCGGGGAGCTGTTTTTT. Protein product: CASSLRLAGVHTGELFF.

The chain couples TRBV7-3 to TRBJ1-1; no clear D gene. V gave up 1 base and J gave up 0 bases, with 15 bases separating them. The CDR3 runs to 17 residues. CDR1 and CDR2 (germline): SGHTA, FQGTGA. This chain's CDR3 is CASSLMVAAPVNTEAFF. CDR3 sequence (DNA): TGTGCCAGCAGCTTAATGGTGGCAGCCCCTGTGAACACTGAAGCTTTCTTT.